This entry lists 23 T cell receptor beta chains sequenced from one sample in a study of blood T cell repertoires in COVID-19. TCRdb keeps only in-frame clones here, not all; method: immunoSEQ multiplex PCR. The repertoire holds about 34,000 clones, 81% seen once, with just over 3% in the top ten. The sample was peripheral blood. The receptors originated from a man between 65 and 85 years old with COVID-19, enrolled during active disease.

The chain combines TRBV12-3 or TRBV12-4 with TRBJ2-7; D is possibly TRBD2 (6 bases). This CDR3 is 13 amino acids long. Trimming pared 9 bases from V and 2 bases from J, leaving 14 bases between. CDR3 coding DNA: TGTGCCAGTAGGATGGGGGGAACCTACGAGCAGTACTTC. Protein: CASRMGGTYEQYF.

The J gene is TRBJ2-3, the V gene TRBV23-1, with TRBD1 matching over 10 bases. TRBV23-1 is recorded as an ORF, its role being uncertain. The CDR3 sequence is 19 residues long. J lost 2 bases, V lost 6 bases, and 17 bases had no gene match. The CDR3 here is CASSLPGQGPLAVTDTQYF. CDR3 DNA sequence: TGCGCCAGCAGCCTTCCGGGACAGGGGCCTCTTGCAGTCACAGATACGCAGTATTTT.

The rearrangement links TRBV12-3 or TRBV12-4 to TRBJ2-7; D may be TRBD1 (5 bases). The CDR3 extends over 11 amino acids. V was trimmed by 6 bases and J by 5 bases, leaving 8 bases between them. The CDR3 spells CASRQGDEQYF. The CDR3 bases are TGTGCCAGCAGGCAAGGGGACGAGCAGTACTTC.

The rearrangement joins TRBV19 to TRBJ1-5, with D perhaps matching TRBD1 (5 bases). The CDR3 is 10 amino acids. V lost 11 bases, J lost 14 bases, and 16 bases lay in between. Germline V lookup: CDR1 LNHDA, CDR2 SQIVND (reference sequence). CDR3 sequence: CAAGDYREHF. CDR3 in DNA: TGTGCCGCCGGGGACTACCGCGAGCATTTT.

This rearrangement joins TRBV5-1 to TRBJ1-1; 10 bases match TRBD1. This CDR3 has 16 residues. The V segment lost 0 bases and the J segment 0 bases; nucleotides outside the gene matches: 2. The V gene's germline CDR1 is SGHRS and CDR2 YFSETQ. CDR3 region: CASSLEGTGVNTEAFF. DNA for the CDR3: TGCGCCAGCAGCTTGGAAGGGACAGGGGTGAACACTGAAGCTTTCTTT.

This chain links TRBV11-3 with TRBJ2-1; 9 bases map to TRBD2. The CDR3 is 15 amino acids. CDR1 and CDR2 (germline): SGHNT, YENEEA. J was trimmed by 6 bases and V by 3 bases; bases with no gene match: 6. CDR3 sequence: CASSFSGSVGNEQFF. CDR3 in DNA: TGTGCCAGCAGCTTTAGCGGGAGTGTTGGCAATGAGCAGTTCTTC.

The gene calls are TRBV15 and TRBJ1-3, with TRBD1 identical over 10 bases. The CDR3 covers 16 residues. Germline values: CDR1 LNHNV, CDR2 YYDKDF (reference sequence). V trimming: 0 bases; J trimming: 3 bases; junction bases outside the gene matches: 2. In nucleotides, the CDR3 is TGTGCCACCAGCAGAGATGACAGGGGGCATGGAAACACCATATATTTT. Its protein is CATSRDDRGHGNTIYF.

V and J are TRBV11-3 and TRBJ2-5; 10 positions match TRBD2. Per germline, CDR1 SGHNT and CDR2 YENEEA. The length of the CDR3 is 15 residues. J lost 4 bases, V lost 2 bases, and 4 bases had no gene match. CDR3 nucleotide sequence: TGTGCCAGCAGCTTAAGCGGGAGGGCGGGAGAGACCCAGTACTTC. It is translated as CASSLSGRAGETQYF.

This chain uses TRBV5-1 with TRBJ2-5; possibly TRBD2 for D (5 bases). The length of the CDR3 is 16 residues. Germline V gene sequence: CDR1 SGHRS, CDR2 YFSETQ. With 1 base removed from V and 5 bases from J, the gap between germline ends came to 18 bases. CDR3 residues: CASSLSIGRRGETQYF. In DNA, the CDR3 is TGCGCCAGCAGCTTGAGTATAGGCCGGAGAGGGGAGACCCAGTACTTC.

The chain combines TRBV19 with TRBJ1-3; D gene ambiguous. The germline gives CDR1 LNHDA, CDR2 SQIVND (reference sequence). This CDR3 is 16 amino acids long. Trimming shortened V by 5 bases and J by 0 bases, and 14 bases separated the two germline ends. The CDR3 DNA reads as TGTGCCAGTAGTCCCCGAAGCACGCTCTCTGGAAACACCATATATTTT. Translation gives CASSPRSTLSGNTIYF.

V usage is TRBV27 and J usage is TRBJ1-3, with D perhaps matching TRBD1 (6 bases). With 5 bases removed from V and 0 bases from J, the gap between germline ends came to 11 bases. Germline V lookup: CDR1 MNHEY, CDR2 SMNVEV (reference sequence). This CDR3 spans 15 amino acids. CDR3 bases: TGTGCCAGCAGTCCAACAGGGACCTCTGGAAACACCATATATTTT. It is translated as CASSPTGTSGNTIYF.

CDR3 coding DNA: TGTGCCAGCAGTTACCGTTGGGAGGGCGTGAGAGATACGCAGTATTTT. Translation gives CASSYRWEGVRDTQYF. This chain joins TRBV6-2 or TRBV6-3 and TRBJ2-3; 7 bases fit TRBD2. With V trimmed by 2 bases and J by 5 bases, 10 bases remained unmatched. Germline-derived CDR1 and CDR2 are MNHEY and SVGEGT. The CDR3 totals 16 residues.

The rearrangement links TRBV7-9 to TRBJ1-2; D is possibly TRBD1 (5 bases). The germline gives CDR1 SEHNR, CDR2 FQNEAQ (reference sequence). Trimming pared 1 base from V and 6 bases from J, leaving 12 bases between. This CDR3 spans 14 amino acids. DNA for the CDR3: TGTGCCAGCAGCTTAGAAAGGGGTCAGAATGGCTACACCTTC. Residues: CASSLERGQNGYTF.

The chain is built from TRBV28 and TRBJ1-2; the match to TRBD1 covers 9 bases. This CDR3 spans 13 amino acids. J lost 7 bases, V lost 5 bases, and 5 bases had no gene match. CDR1 MDHEN and CDR2 SYDVKM come from the germline V gene. CDR3 bases: TGTGCCAGCAGTACCTGGGACAGGGTTGGCTACACCTTC. The encoded protein is CASSTWDRVGYTF.

This rearrangement joins TRBV30 to TRBJ1-1; no firm D call. The CDR3 contains 15 residues. Trimming took off 0 bases at V and 0 bases at J, with 11 bases between the two ends. The germline V gene has CDR1 GTSNPN and CDR2 SVGIG (reference sequence). The CDR3 bases are TGTGCCTGGAGTGTACTTTCAGGCCTGAACACTGAAGCTTTCTTT. It specifies CAWSVLSGLNTEAFF.

The V gene is TRBV10-3, the J gene TRBJ1-2; 7 bases align to TRBD1. The CDR3 covers 16 residues. Germline V gene lookup returns CDR1 ENHRY and CDR2 SYGVKD. V trimming: 0 bases; J trimming: 8 bases; junction bases outside the gene matches: 12. In DNA form, the CDR3 reads TGTGCCATCAGTGAGTCGCCTCCACGAGGGGGCTTAGGCTACACCTTC. This translates into CAISESPPRGGLGYTF.

The rearrangement joins TRBV7-2 to TRBJ1-1; D is uncertain. V shed 1 base and J shed 0 bases, with 9 bases lying between them. The CDR3 is made up of 15 amino acids. Germline V gene sequence: CDR1 SGHTA, CDR2 FQGNSA. The CDR3 nucleotides read TGTGCCAGCAGCTTAGGGGGAGTGATGAACACTGAAGCTTTCTTT. This gives the protein CASSLGGVMNTEAFF.

The chain joins TRBV19 to TRBJ2-5, with 7 bases that match TRBD2. The CDR3 is 15 amino acids. In germline, CDR1 is LNHDA, CDR2 SQIVND (reference sequence). V dropped 3 bases and J dropped 3; count of bases not matched to a gene: 7. CDR3 residues: CASSIRLADKETQYF. The CDR3 nucleotides are TGTGCCAGTAGTATCCGACTAGCAGATAAAGAGACCCAGTACTTC.

This rearrangement joins TRBV7-8 to TRBJ2-2; D is ambiguous. Germline V gene data show CDR1 as SGHVS and CDR2 as FQNEAQ. This CDR3 is built from 15 residues. The germline V and J ends were trimmed by 2 bases and 1 base, with 8 bases remaining between them. The CDR3 protein is CASSLTQMNTGELFF. As DNA, the CDR3 is TGTGCCAGCAGCTTAACACAGATGAACACCGGGGAGCTGTTTTTT.

This clone was recorded once. The chain employs TRBV6-5 and TRBJ1-5; D not certain. V lost 2 bases and J lost 5, with 7 bases in between. From germline, CDR1 is MNHEY and CDR2 SVGAGI. This CDR3 spans 13 amino acids. This CDR3 is CASSYMRDQPQHF. In nucleotides, the CDR3 is TGTGCCAGCAGTTACATGAGGGATCAGCCCCAGCATTTT.

This sequence joins TRBV25-1 and TRBJ2-3; D is perhaps TRBD1 (5 bases). V dropped 8 bases and J dropped 0 bases, with 12 bases sitting between them. The germline V gene encodes CDR1 MGHDK and CDR2 SYGVNS. There are 14 residues in the CDR3. As DNA, the CDR3 is TGTGCCAGCCGAAACAGGATTAGCACAGATACGCAGTATTTT. Protein sequence: CASRNRISTDTQYF.

The CDR3 nucleotides read TGTGCCAGCAGCCAAGATGTCCAGTTCTATGGCTACACCTTC. It encodes CASSQDVQFYGYTF. The V call is TRBV4-2, the J call TRBJ1-2; the D is unclear. Trimming removed 0 bases at V and 4 bases at J, with 9 bases between. The CDR3 is 14 amino acids. Germline V lookup: CDR1 LGHNA, CDR2 YNFKEQ.

The rearrangement links TRBV5-1 to TRBJ1-5; 7 bases agree with TRBD1. Germline values: CDR1 SGHRS, CDR2 YFSETQ. CDR3 length: 17 amino acids. V lost 0 bases, J lost 9 bases, and 15 bases stayed unmatched. The CDR3 here is CASSLGDSSDLQGPQHF. For the CDR3, the DNA is TGCGCCAGCAGCTTGGGGGACAGCTCCGACCTACAGGGGCCCCAGCATTTT.